Listed here are 20 T cell receptor beta chains from one sample, sequenced in a study of blood T cell repertoires in COVID-19 (dated by TCRdb to 2019 to 2021). Libraries were prepared through the immunoSEQ multiplex PCR assay. Not all clones reach the TCRdb copy of this immuneACCESS table, which keeps in-frame sequences only. Checked studies attribute under half of the gap to unresolved V genes and leave the rest unexplained. Counted in this sample were more than 100,000 clones; roughly 79% of them appeared once. Jointly, the top ten make up 8.4% of the sample. Input material: peripheral blood. The receptors here all came from a woman in her fifties or sixties with active or convalescent COVID-19.

The rearrangement links TRBV2 to TRBJ1-5; D unclear. This CDR3 is 14 amino acids long. V lost 5 bases and J 0 bases, leaving 8 bases between the germline ends. In germline, CDR1 is SNHLY, CDR2 FYNNEI. The CDR3 region has the DNA TGTGCCAGCAGTTTCACGAGTAGCAATCAGCCCCAGCATTTT. It codes for CASSFTSSNQPQHF.

This clone was observed a handful of times. The V call is TRBV19, the J call TRBJ2-2; 9 bases are a match to TRBD1. Trimming took 5 bases from V and 7 from J; bases not matched to a gene: 5. The CDR3 totals 14 residues. The V gene's germline CDR1 is LNHDA and CDR2 SQIVND (reference sequence). CDR3 sequence: CASSGGQGDGELFF. Written as DNA, the CDR3 is TGTGCCAGTAGTGGGGGACAGGGAGACGGGGAGCTGTTTTTT.

This clone has a single count. The V and J genes are TRBV19 and TRBJ1-1; D gene uncertain. CDR3 length: 13 amino acids. Germline lookup yields CDR1 LNHDA and CDR2 SQIVND (reference sequence). V was clipped by 3 bases and J by 4 bases, with 9 bases between them. CDR3 protein: CASSMAARTEAFF. Here the CDR3 DNA reads TGTGCCAGTAGTATGGCCGCTCGCACTGAAGCTTTCTTT. Full variable domain (rest looked up from reference TRBV19 and TRBJ1-1): DGGITQSPKYLFRKEGQNVTLSCEQNLNHDAMYWYRQDPGQGLRLIYYSQIVNDFQKGDIAEGYSVSREKKESFPLTVTSAQKNPTAFYLCASSMAARTEAFFGQGTRLTVV.

The V gene is TRBV6-5, the J gene TRBJ2-7; possible D gene TRBD2, 5 bases. Germline CDR1 and CDR2: MNHEY and SVGAGI. V dropped 6 bases and J dropped 4 bases, with 16 bases sitting between them. The CDR3 length is 14 residues. DNA for the CDR3: TGTGCCAGCAGGGGATCGGGGAATTCGTACGAGCAGTACTTC. Translated, it gives CASRGSGNSYEQYF.

The chain recombines TRBV20-1 with TRBJ1-5, with TRBD1 matching 7 bases. Per germline, CDR1 DFQATT and CDR2 SNEGSKA (reference sequence). This CDR3 is built from 15 residues. V shed 3 bases and J 4 bases; nucleotides not matched to a gene: 9. The chain's CDR3 is CSASVVSGGNQPQHF. DNA of the CDR3: TGCAGTGCTAGTGTGGTGTCAGGGGGGAATCAGCCCCAGCATTTT.

This clone was counted a single time. The gene calls are TRBV2 and TRBJ2-1, with 10 bases aligning to TRBD1. Germline CDR1 is SNHLY and CDR2 is FYNNEI. This CDR3 has 14 residues. V was pared by 6 bases and J by 4 bases, with 3 bases of the junction left unmatched. CDR3 in DNA: TGTGCCAGCAGGGGGACAGGGGCGTACAATGAGCAGTTCTTC. Amino acids: CASRGTGAYNEQFF.

This chain links TRBV30 with TRBJ2-2; D may be TRBD1 (5 bases). The CDR3 covers 15 residues. Germline lookup yields CDR1 GTSNPN and CDR2 SVGIG (reference sequence). Trimming left V 0 bases short and J 1 base short, with 9 bases between. CDR3 DNA sequence: TGTGCCTGGAGTGTAGGAGACAGGAACACCGGGGAGCTGTTTTTT. Translation gives CAWSVGDRNTGELFF.

The chain combines TRBV12-1 with TRBJ1-1; the table calls TRBD1, which could not be checked here. TRBV12-1 is a recognized pseudogene. The CDR3 is 16 amino acids. The CDR3 loop is CASSPGTGRCNTEAFF. The CDR3 DNA sequence: TGTGCCAGCAGCCCGGGGACAGGGAGATGTAACACTGAAGCTTTCTTT.

This clone showed up just once. The J gene is TRBJ1-3, the V gene TRBV4-1, with a tentative D call TRBD1 (6 bases). Germline assignment: CDR1 MGHRA and CDR2 YSYEKL. The CDR3 totals 15 residues. V was shortened by 4 bases and J by 4 bases, with 14 bases between the two germline ends. CDR3 sequence (DNA): TGCGCCAGCAGCCTTTCCGGGACATCAGGAAACACCATATATTTT. Protein sequence: CASSLSGTSGNTIYF.

This clone has just one count. The chain couples TRBV27 to TRBJ1-6; D remains ambiguous. Trimming stripped 5 bases from V and 8 bases from J, with 16 bases between. Germline CDR1 MNHEY, CDR2 SMNVEV (reference sequence). This CDR3 is 15 amino acids long. In DNA form, the CDR3 reads TGTGCCAGCAGTCCACTCCCGGGAGTTCATTCACCCCTCCACTTT. The encoded protein is CASSPLPGVHSPLHF.

The V and J genes are TRBV28 and TRBJ1-1, with D perhaps matching TRBD1 (5 bases). Trimming cost V 8 bases and J 1 base, with 5 bases left between them. The CDR3 has 11 amino acids. Germline CDR1 reads MDHEN; CDR2 reads SYDVKM. CDR3 region: CASQGNTEAFF. The CDR3 DNA sequence: TGTGCCAGCCAGGGGAACACTGAAGCTTTCTTT.

This clone was observed a single time. V and J are TRBV27 and TRBJ2-7, with 11 bases matching TRBD2. The CDR3 spans 16 residues. Trimming removed 0 bases from V and 4 bases from J; junction bases left unmatched: 5. Germline V gene data show CDR1 as MNHEY and CDR2 as SMNVEV (reference sequence). The CDR3 is CASSLSTSGIGYEQYF. CDR3 DNA: TGTGCCAGCAGTTTATCGACTAGCGGGATAGGTTACGAGCAGTACTTC.

This chain connects TRBV7-2 to TRBJ2-3, with TRBD2 identical over 10 bases. The CDR3 contains 17 residues. Per germline, CDR1 SGHTA and CDR2 FQGNSA. V lost 4 bases to trimming and J lost 2 bases; unmatched junction nucleotides: 9. This chain's CDR3 is CASSSQASGGITDTQYF. DNA of the CDR3: TGTGCCAGCAGCTCCCAGGCTAGCGGGGGAATCACAGATACGCAGTATTTT.

J is TRBJ1-3 and V is TRBV6-5; 7 bases agree with TRBD1. Looked up from germline, CDR1 is MNHEY and CDR2 is SVGAGI. The CDR3 has 16 amino acids. Unmatched junction bases numbered 2, after V lost 0 bases and J lost 0 bases. The CDR3 loop is CASSYSRTGSGNTIYF. Here the CDR3 DNA reads TGTGCCAGCAGTTACTCTAGGACAGGCTCTGGAAACACCATATATTTT.

On this clone: This sample also contains other DNA sequences that code for the same CDR3. The rearrangement joins TRBV28 to TRBJ2-1; 7 nucleotides line up with TRBD2. The length of the CDR3 is 22 residues. The V and J ends lost 6 bases and 5 bases, in that order; junction bases with no gene match: 31. The V gene's germline CDR1 is MDHEN and CDR2 SYDVKM. CDR3 region: CASRFPSRVRPGVGGENNEQFF. In DNA, the CDR3 is TGTGCCAGCAGGTTTCCATCCCGGGTGCGTCCGGGGGTGGGGGGGGAGAACAATGAGCAGTTCTTC.

The gene calls are TRBV7-2 and TRBJ2-7; D is ambiguous. V gave up 3 bases and J gave up 2 bases, with 8 bases separating them. The CDR3 spans 13 residues. Germline V gene data show CDR1 as SGHTA and CDR2 as FQGNSA. CDR3 loop: CASSLGPPYEQYF. CDR3 nucleotides: TGTGCCAGCAGCTTGGGCCCGCCCTACGAGCAGTACTTC.

The chain joins TRBV10-3 to TRBJ2-1, with 8 positions matching TRBD2. The germline V gene has CDR1 ENHRY and CDR2 SYGVKD. This CDR3 is 14 amino acids long. Trimming at V came to 9 bases and at J to 3 bases, leaving 7 bases not matched to a gene. The CDR3 spells CAIKSGGDYNEQFF. The CDR3 DNA is TGTGCCATTAAGTCGGGGGGGGACTACAATGAGCAGTTCTTC.

The rearrangement joins TRBV21-1 to TRBJ2-7; TRBD2, as called in the table, went unchecked against the DNA. TRBV21-1 is classified as a pseudogene. This CDR3 spans 16 amino acids. CDR3 in DNA: TGTGCCAGCAGCCAGGGACTAGCGGGAGGTTGTTACGAGCAGTACTTC. Residues: CASSQGLAGGCYEQYF.

The chain is built from TRBV28 and TRBJ1-4; 11 bases line up with TRBD1. CDR1 and CDR2 (germline): MDHEN, SYDVKM. This CDR3 spans 16 amino acids. J lost 3 bases, V lost 5 bases, and 5 bases had no gene match. CDR3 in amino acids: CASSGQGARANEKLFF. The CDR3 coding sequence is TGTGCCAGCAGTGGACAGGGGGCGCGGGCTAATGAAAAACTGTTTTTT.

The CDR3, as DNA: TGTGCCAGCAGTTTAAGCGCCTACAATGAGCAGTTCTTC. This translates into CASSLSAYNEQFF. The rearrangement uses TRBV28 and TRBJ2-1; D ambiguous. Per the germline V gene, CDR1 is MDHEN and CDR2 is SYDVKM. This CDR3 has 13 residues. V lost 2 bases to trimming and J lost 2 bases, with 4 bases between them.